This T cell receptor beta chain stems from a study of read filtering for tumor transcriptome and immune sequencing. Study as a whole: Revised staging placed fewer than ten patients in R-ISS I, some 17 in II, 6 or 7 in III.

The CDR3 extends over 14 amino acids. V was clipped by 3 bases and J by 4 bases, with 10 bases between them. This clonotype occurred many times. This library used roughly 370 ng RNA and molecular barcoded adaptors spanning alpha/delta and beta/gamma chains. TCRdb ran MiXCR on the reads and lists one entry per CDR3 protein. Here the sample spans around 58,000 distinct CDR3 sequences, about 15% being singletons. The material sequenced was a population of CD138-negative cells sorted from bone marrow. The chain employs TRBV12-3 or TRBV12-4 and TRBJ1-5; D is possibly TRBD1 (6 bases). This clonotype originated in a donor at least 40 years old with multiple myeloma. The CDR3: CASSFAGQNQPQHF. The DNA of the CDR3 is TGTGCCAGCAGTTTCGCGGGACAAAATCAGCCCCAGCATTTT.